A single count supports the clone carrying this TCR beta chain. The data originate from a study of blood T cell repertoires in COVID-19. Whole-study context: Whether acute or convalescent, the COVID-19 samples came from the United States, Italy and Spain.

V lost 5 bases to trimming and J lost 1 base, with 15 bases between them. The germline V gene encodes CDR1 MNHEY and CDR2 SMNVEV (reference sequence). CDR3 length equals 15 residues. Original handling: Estimated nucleated cell counts came from reference gene primer amplification. Here immunoSEQ multiplex PCR was the method, and the copy in TCRdb shows in-frame clones only, minus some. From that table come the V and J calls and clone size; the DNA was used to work out D and trimming. The sample holds 450,000 to 500,000 clones, 80% to 90% seen once. The clonotype was recovered from a human donor in a cohort sampled during active COVID-19. Sequenced input: peripheral blood. This chain uses TRBV27 with TRBJ2-7, with a possible D match to TRBD2 (6 bases). The CDR3 coding sequence is TGTGCCAGCAGTGCGGGACGGGACTTTTCCTACGAGCAGTACTTC. Its translation: CASSAGRDFSYEQYF.